This is a list of T cell receptor beta chains from one sample in a study of shared clonotypes between healthy human individuals. The table came from immunoSEQ multiplex PCR; TCRdb's copy has only in-frame clones and leaves some out. Found here are 2 million to 2.5 million clones, under 95% of them singletons; the top ten hold under 2%. The sample consisted of naive CD8+ T cells from PBMCs. These receptors all come from a young man in good health. Some clones in this sample may be carry-over from other donors' samples. The conserved cysteine and the conserved F or W are not part of the CDR3 here. Fields, in order: J gene, V gene, CDR3 protein.

J gene: TRBJ2-1; V gene: TRBV4-1; CDR3 protein: ASSPLAGSSYNEQF
J gene: TRBJ2-3; V gene: TRBV10-2; CDR3 protein: ATKAGGYTDTQY
J gene: TRBJ2-3; V gene: TRBV7-3; CDR3 protein: ASSPGPDDTQY
J gene: TRBJ2-5; V gene: TRBV4-3; CDR3 protein: ASSQAFDGVWETQY
J gene: TRBJ2-1; V gene: TRBV7-6; CDR3 protein: ASSLALSKFEQF
J gene: TRBJ2-6; V gene: TRBV2; CDR3 protein: ASSHRTGESGNVLT
J gene: TRBJ2-1; V gene: TRBV9; CDR3 protein: ASSVGAGVNNEQF
J gene: TRBJ2-2; V gene: TRBV4-1; CDR3 protein: ASSQEDDRTPIPGELF
J gene: TRBJ2-2; V gene: TRBV7-9; CDR3 protein: ASSPTVAIPNTGELF
J gene: TRBJ1-1; V gene: TRBV19; CDR3 protein: ASSSFDMNTEAF
J gene: TRBJ2-1; V gene: TRBV28; CDR3 protein: ASSSHLLTGLAGASSSYNEQF
J gene: TRBJ1-4; V gene: TRBV9; CDR3 protein: ASSIRDRGTNEKLF
J gene: TRBJ2-3; V gene: TRBV2; CDR3 protein: ASSGPTGPQSTDTQY
J gene: TRBJ2-1; V gene: TRBV6-4; CDR3 protein: ASSEGLAGYNEQF
J gene: TRBJ1-4; V gene: TRBV27; CDR3 protein: ASSFFGSATNEKLF
J gene: TRBJ2-6; V gene: TRBV15; CDR3 protein: ATSRSKGEIGANVLT
J gene: TRBJ2-3; V gene: TRBV5-8; CDR3 protein: ASSPRQGGDTQY
J gene: TRBJ1-2; V gene: TRBV13; CDR3 protein: ASSPRTRYYGYT
J gene: TRBJ1-1; V gene: TRBV11-2; CDR3 protein: ASSWGVPRQGENTEAF
J gene: TRBJ1-5; V gene: TRBV27; CDR3 protein: ASSLLTDRGPQH
J gene: TRBJ2-7; V gene: TRBV19; CDR3 protein: ASSIEFVGNYEQY
J gene: TRBJ2-7; V gene: TRBV27; CDR3 protein: ASSSDRGHEQY
J gene: TRBJ2-1; V gene: TRBV4-3; CDR3 protein: ASSQLGAGVNEQF
J gene: TRBJ2-1; V gene: TRBV13; CDR3 protein: ASSSTDWTSGKSYNEQF
J gene: TRBJ1-4; V gene: TRBV28; CDR3 protein: ASSHPQGLREKLF
J gene: TRBJ1-4; V gene: TRBV4-1; CDR3 protein: ASSQTNLNEKLF
J gene: TRBJ2-7; V gene: TRBV11-2; CDR3 protein: ASSSDPRGQY
J gene: TRBJ2-2; V gene: TRBV12-5; CDR3 protein: ASGTAGLTGELF